The clone carrying this TCR beta chain was found many times. What it recognizes is unknown. The CDR3 sequence is 14 residues long. The germline V gene has CDR1 SGHTA and CDR2 FQGNSA. V was shortened by 2 bases and J by 2 bases, with 10 bases between the two germline ends. Through a sample-barcoded 5' primer and a J-beta primer mix, a second PCR was run for roughly 6 to 12 cycles. Paired-end reads containing CDR3 totaled no fewer than 3 million for each sample. MiXCR, run by TCRdb on the 5' RACE reads, gives a single entry per CDR3 protein. The sample consists of around 320,000 distinct CDR3 sequences, 25% to 30% of them appearing once. It was about 10 milliliters of peripheral blood that were drawn from each donor. This sample was included in a study of blood T cells in healthy people across ages. Study observations and caveats: Per million T cells, the diversity of TCR beta decreased roughly linearly as age advanced. Diversity estimated from one million T cells was considered an underestimate.

The material sequenced was blood. The rearrangement uses TRBV7-2 and TRBJ2-7, with no clear D. This clonotype originated in a woman in her 70s in good health. The CDR3 DNA reads as TGTGCCAGCAGCTTAACCGGCCCTCCCTACGAGCAGTACTTC. It yields the protein CASSLTGPPYEQYF.